These 10 T cell receptor beta chains were sequenced from one sample in a study of T cells in Graves' hyperthyroidism and ophthalmopathy. Amplification of TCR beta CDR3 regions used RNA as the template. During a first-round RT-PCR of the TCR CDR3, the HTBI primer set was used. MiXCR was run by TCRdb on the multiplex PCR reads, yielding one entry per CDR3 protein. Found here are hundreds of thousands of distinct CDR3 sequences, approximately 14% of them singletons; the top ten hold over 12%. Material: blood. The receptor set was obtained from a woman younger than 35 with Graves' hyperthyroidism.

On this clonotype: A much larger clone differs by one base, so this may be a read error. The gene calls are TRBV29-1 and TRBJ1-1; D unclear. This CDR3 contains 15 residues. CDR1 and CDR2 (germline): SQVTM, ANQGSEA. The V gene lost 5 bases and the J gene lost 1 base, with 17 bases spanning the gap. The CDR3 region has the DNA TGCAGCGTTTCGGGAGGGCAGTTACCGAACACTGAAGCTTTCTTT. Translating gives CSVSGGQLPNTEAFF.

This clonotype was counted a single time. A read error may be the cause here, since a much bigger clone is one base away. The chain employs TRBV20-1 and TRBJ1-2, with D possibly TRBD1 on 6 matching bases. Germline CDR1 is DFQATT and CDR2 is SNEGSKA (reference sequence). CDR3 length equals 14 residues. Trimming cost V 6 bases and J 4 bases, with 18 bases left between them. The CDR3 region has the DNA TGCAGTGCCCCCCCCGAAACAGGGTTCTATGGCTACACCTTC. It specifies CSAPPETGFYGYTF.

This chain links TRBV5-1 with TRBJ2-7; 9 bases are shared with TRBD1. J was trimmed by 4 bases and V by 0 bases; bases with no gene match: 5. The CDR3 length is 15 residues. The germline V gene has CDR1 SGHRS and CDR2 YFSETQ. For the CDR3, the DNA is TGCGCCAGCAGCTTGGACGGGACAGGGAGTTACGAGCAGTACTTC. As protein: CASSLDGTGSYEQYF.

This clonotype was recorded at least ten times. The chain employs TRBV5-1 and TRBJ1-4; TRBD1 agrees at 9 bases. In germline, CDR1 is SGHRS, CDR2 YFSETQ. The CDR3 has 15 residues. Trimming took 4 bases from V and 8 from J; bases not matched to a gene: 9. CDR3 nucleotides: TGCGCCAGCAGCGTAACAGGGGGCGGCGGGGAAAAACTGTTTTTT. Translated, it gives CASSVTGGGGEKLFF.

This clonotype was found a few times. The chain is built from TRBV5-1 and TRBJ2-7, with 8 positions matching TRBD2. The germline CDR1 and CDR2 sequences are SGHRS and YFSETQ. There are 16 residues in the CDR3. V was pared by 0 bases and J by 5 bases, with 10 bases of the junction left unmatched. CDR3 residues: CASSLVAGLEVHEQYF. The CDR3 DNA follows: TGCGCCAGCAGCTTGGTTGCGGGACTAGAGGTCCACGAGCAGTACTTC.

This sequence joins TRBV29-1 and TRBJ2-4, with TRBD2 identical over 8 bases. This CDR3 region has 13 residues. J lost 4 bases, V lost 3 bases, and 2 bases had no gene match. CDR1 SQVTM and CDR2 ANQGSEA come from the germline V gene. This CDR3 reads CSVEAGGKNIQYF. The CDR3 region has the DNA TGCAGCGTTGAGGCGGGAGGAAAAAACATTCAGTACTTC.

This clonotype has at least ten counts. V and J are TRBV7-8 and TRBJ2-3; D possibly corresponds to TRBD1 (5 bases). V lost 1 base and J 4 bases, leaving 9 bases between the germline ends. Germline V gene sequence: CDR1 SGHVS, CDR2 FQNEAQ. CDR3 length: 14 amino acids. This chain's CDR3 is CASSLGGRADTQYF. Written as DNA, the CDR3 is TGTGCCAGCAGCTTAGGGGGCCGGGCAGATACGCAGTATTTT. The full variable domain, completed using reference TRBV7-8 and TRBJ2-3, is GAGVSQSPRYKVAKRGQDVALRCDPISGHVSLFWYQQALGQGPEFLTYFQNEAQLDKSGLPSDRFFAERPEGSVSTLKIQRTQQEDSAVYLCASSLGGRADTQYFGPGTRLTVL.

As concerns this clonotype: Since a much larger clone is just one base distant, this may be a read error. The chain has TRBV5-1 and TRBJ2-3, with D hard to call. There are 13 residues in the CDR3. The V gene's germline CDR1 is SGHRS and CDR2 YFSETQ. The V gene lost 5 bases and the J gene lost 6 bases, with 13 bases spanning the gap. CDR3 in amino acids: CASSLPTPDTQYF. CDR3 DNA: TGCGCCAGCAGTTTACCCACGCCGGATACGCAGTATTTT. Supplemented by reference TRBV5-1 and TRBJ2-3, the full variable domain reads KAGVTQTPRYLIKTRGQQVTLSCSPISGHRSVSWYQQTPGQGLQFLFEYFSETQRNKGNFPGRFSGRQFSNSRSEMNVSTLELGDSALYLCASSLPTPDTQYFGPGTRLTVL.

The chain couples TRBV5-6 to TRBJ1-1, with D hard to call. The V gene lost 0 bases and the J gene lost 4 bases, with 16 bases spanning the gap. CDR3 length: 16 residues. Per germline, CDR1 SGHDT and CDR2 YYEEEE. The CDR3 region is CASSLGSSRRSTEAFF. In nucleotides, the CDR3 is TGTGCCAGCAGCTTGGGTTCAAGCAGGCGTAGCACTGAAGCTTTCTTT.

The rearrangement uses TRBV5-4 and TRBJ2-1, with TRBD2 matching 8 bases. This CDR3 has 16 amino acids. Germline CDR1 and CDR2: SGHNT and YYREEE (reference sequence). V gave up 2 bases and J gave up 7 bases; unmatched junction bases: 11. The CDR3 region is CASSFGPSGRGNEQFF. The DNA for the CDR3 is TGTGCCAGCAGCTTTGGTCCCAGCGGGAGAGGGAATGAGCAGTTCTTC.